This record concerns one T cell receptor beta chain sequence. The antigen is undetermined. The sample originates from a study of CD8 T cells in ankylosing spondylitis. The study, taken as a whole, reports: Blood from ankylosing spondylitis patients appeared to carry a characteristic roughly 8-variant TCR beta motif.

Germline CDR1 reads MGHRA; CDR2 reads YSYEKL. Trimming took off 8 bases at V and 5 bases at J, with 15 bases between the two ends. The CDR3 loop spans 14 amino acids. TCRdb itself ran the 5' RACE reads through MiXCR, one entry per CDR3 protein. This sample has approximately 540,000 distinct CDR3 sequences, with approximately 12% found just once. The rearrangement joins TRBV4-1 to TRBJ2-2; the D gene is possibly TRBD2 (5 bases). This receptor was identified in a male donor with ankylosing spondylitis. The sample was blood, either unsorted or a sorted T cell fraction (not recorded which). This CDR3 reads CASGRLFETGELFF. CDR3 in DNA: TGCGCCAGCGGACGACTATTCGAGACCGGGGAGCTGTTTTTT.